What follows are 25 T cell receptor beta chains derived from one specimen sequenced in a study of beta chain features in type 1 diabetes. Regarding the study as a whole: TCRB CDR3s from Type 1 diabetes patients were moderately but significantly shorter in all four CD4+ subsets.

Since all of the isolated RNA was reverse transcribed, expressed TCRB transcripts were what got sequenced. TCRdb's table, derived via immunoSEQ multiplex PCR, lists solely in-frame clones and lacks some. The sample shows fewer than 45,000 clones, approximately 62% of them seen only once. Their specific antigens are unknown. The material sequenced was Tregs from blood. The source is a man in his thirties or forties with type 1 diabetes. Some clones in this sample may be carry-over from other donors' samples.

The CDR3 reads CASSQDRWTLDYTEAFF. The CDR3, as DNA: TGCGCCAGCAGCCAAGATAGATGGACATTAGACTACACTGAAGCTTTCTTT. The genes are TRBV4-3 and TRBJ1-1, with a weak D call TRBD1 (5 bases). The germline gives CDR1 LGHNA, CDR2 YSLEER. V was pared by 0 bases and J by 3 bases, with 17 bases between. CDR3 size: 17 residues.

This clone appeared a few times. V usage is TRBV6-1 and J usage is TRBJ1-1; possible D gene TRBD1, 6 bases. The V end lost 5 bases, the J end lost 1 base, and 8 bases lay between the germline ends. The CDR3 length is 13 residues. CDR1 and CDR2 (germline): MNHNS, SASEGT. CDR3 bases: TGTGCCAGCAGTAAACAGGGGAACACTGAAGCTTTCTTT. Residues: CASSKQGNTEAFF.

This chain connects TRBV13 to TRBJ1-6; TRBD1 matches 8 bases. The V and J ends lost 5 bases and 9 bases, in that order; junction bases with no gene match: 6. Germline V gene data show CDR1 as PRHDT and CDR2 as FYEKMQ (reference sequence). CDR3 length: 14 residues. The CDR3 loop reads CASSATGVGSPLHF. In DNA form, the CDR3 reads TGTGCCAGCAGCGCGACAGGGGTCGGTTCACCCCTCCACTTT.

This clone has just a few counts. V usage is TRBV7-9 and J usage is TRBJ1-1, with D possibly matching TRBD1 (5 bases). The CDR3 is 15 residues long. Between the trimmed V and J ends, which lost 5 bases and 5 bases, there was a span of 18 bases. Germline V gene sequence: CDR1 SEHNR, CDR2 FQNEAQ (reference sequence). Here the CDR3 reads CASSPGAGGRTEAFF. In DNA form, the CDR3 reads TGTGCCAGCAGCCCTGGGGCGGGGGGAAGGACTGAAGCTTTCTTT. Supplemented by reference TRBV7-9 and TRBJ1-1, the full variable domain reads DTGVSQNPRHKITKRGQNVTFRCDPISEHNRLYWYRQTLGQGPEFLTYFQNEAQLEKSRLLSDRFSAERPKGSFSTLEIQRTEQGDSAMYLCASSPGAGGRTEAFFGQGTRLTVV.

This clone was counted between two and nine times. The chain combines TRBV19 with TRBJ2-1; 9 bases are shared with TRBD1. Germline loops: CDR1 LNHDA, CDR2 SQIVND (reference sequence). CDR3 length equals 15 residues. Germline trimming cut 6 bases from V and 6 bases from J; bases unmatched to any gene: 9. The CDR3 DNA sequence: TGTGCCAGTAGCAGGACAGGGGCGATCCTCAATGAGCAGTTCTTC. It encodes CASSRTGAILNEQFF.

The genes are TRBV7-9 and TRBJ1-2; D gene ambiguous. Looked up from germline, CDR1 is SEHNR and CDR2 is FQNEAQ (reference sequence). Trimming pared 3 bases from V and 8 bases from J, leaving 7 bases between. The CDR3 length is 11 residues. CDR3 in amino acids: CASSFLSGYTF. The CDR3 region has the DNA TGTGCCAGCAGCTTTTTGAGCGGCTACACCTTC.

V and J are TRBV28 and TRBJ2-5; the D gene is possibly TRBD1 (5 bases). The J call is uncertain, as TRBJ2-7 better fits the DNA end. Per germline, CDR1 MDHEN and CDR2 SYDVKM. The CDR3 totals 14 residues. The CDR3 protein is CASRRQGGIYEQYF. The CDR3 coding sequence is TGTGCCAGCAGGCGGCAGGGTGGGATATACGAGCAGTACTTC.

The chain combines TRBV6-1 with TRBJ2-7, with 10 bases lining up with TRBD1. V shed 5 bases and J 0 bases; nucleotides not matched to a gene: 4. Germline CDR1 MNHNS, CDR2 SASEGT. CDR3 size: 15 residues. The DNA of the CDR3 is TGTGCCAGCAGTCTCCGGACAGGGGGCTCCTACGAGCAGTACTTC. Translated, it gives CASSLRTGGSYEQYF.

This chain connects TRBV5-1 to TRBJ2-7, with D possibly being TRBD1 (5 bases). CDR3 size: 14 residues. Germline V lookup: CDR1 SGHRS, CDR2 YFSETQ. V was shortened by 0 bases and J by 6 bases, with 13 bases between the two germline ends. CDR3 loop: CASSLEPRVGEQYF. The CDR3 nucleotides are TGCGCCAGCAGCTTGGAGCCCAGGGTTGGCGAGCAGTACTTC. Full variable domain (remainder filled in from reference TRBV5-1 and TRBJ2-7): KAGVTQTPRYLIKTRGQQVTLSCSPISGHRSVSWYQQTPGQGLQFLFEYFSETQRNKGNFPGRFSGRQFSNSRSEMNVSTLELGDSALYLCASSLEPRVGEQYFGPGTRLTVT.

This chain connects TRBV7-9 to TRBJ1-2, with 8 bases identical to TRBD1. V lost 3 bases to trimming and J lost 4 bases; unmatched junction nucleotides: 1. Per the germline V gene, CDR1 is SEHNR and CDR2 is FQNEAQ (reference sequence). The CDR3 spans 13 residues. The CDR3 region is CASSFQGAYGYTF. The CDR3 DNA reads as TGTGCCAGCAGCTTTCAGGGGGCCTATGGCTACACCTTC.

In DNA, the CDR3 is TGCAGCGTTGCGGAGACCCCGAATTCACCCCTCCACTTT. It specifies CSVAETPNSPLHF. J is TRBJ1-6 and V is TRBV29-1, with D unclear. The V end lost 4 bases, the J end lost 7 bases, and 11 bases lay between the germline ends. This CDR3 comprises 13 residues. Germline CDR1 is SQVTM and CDR2 is ANQGSEA.

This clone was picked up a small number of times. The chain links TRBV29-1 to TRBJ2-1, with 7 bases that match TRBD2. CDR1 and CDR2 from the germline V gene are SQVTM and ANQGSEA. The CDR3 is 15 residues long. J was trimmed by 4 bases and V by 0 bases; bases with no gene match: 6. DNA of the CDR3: TGCAGCGTTGAAGATGTTGCGGGGGTATACAATGAGCAGTTCTTC. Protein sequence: CSVEDVAGVYNEQFF.

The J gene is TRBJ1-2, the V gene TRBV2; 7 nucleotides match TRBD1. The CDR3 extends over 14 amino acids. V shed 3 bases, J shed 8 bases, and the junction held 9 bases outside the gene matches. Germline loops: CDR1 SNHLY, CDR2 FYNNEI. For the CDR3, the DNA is TGTGCCAGCAGTGACCCCGGGACAGTTATAGGCTACACCTTC. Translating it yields CASSDPGTVIGYTF.

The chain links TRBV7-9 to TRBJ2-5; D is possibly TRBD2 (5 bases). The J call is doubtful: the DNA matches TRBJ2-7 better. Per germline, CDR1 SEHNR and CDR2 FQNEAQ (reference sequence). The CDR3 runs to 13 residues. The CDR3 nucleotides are TGTGCCAGCAGCCCCCGGACTGCCTACGAGCAGTACTTC. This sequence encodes CASSPRTAYEQYF.

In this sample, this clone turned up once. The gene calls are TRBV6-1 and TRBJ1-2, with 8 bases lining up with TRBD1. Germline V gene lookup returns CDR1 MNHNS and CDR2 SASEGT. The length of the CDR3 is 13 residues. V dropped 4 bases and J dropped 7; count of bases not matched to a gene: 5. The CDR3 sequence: CASSAQGVPGYTF. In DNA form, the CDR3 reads TGTGCCAGCAGTGCACAGGGGGTGCCTGGCTACACCTTC.

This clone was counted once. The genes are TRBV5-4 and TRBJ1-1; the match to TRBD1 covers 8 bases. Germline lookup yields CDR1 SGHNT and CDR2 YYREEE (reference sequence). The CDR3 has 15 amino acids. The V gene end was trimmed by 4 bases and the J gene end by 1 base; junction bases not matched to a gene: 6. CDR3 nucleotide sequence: TGTGCCAGCAGCACCCGACAGGGGTGGAACACTGAAGCTTTCTTT. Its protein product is CASSTRQGWNTEAFF.

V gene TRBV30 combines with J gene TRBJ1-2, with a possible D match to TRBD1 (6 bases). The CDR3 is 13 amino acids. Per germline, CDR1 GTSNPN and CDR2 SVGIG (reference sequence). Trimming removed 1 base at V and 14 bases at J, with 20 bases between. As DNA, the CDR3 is TGTGCCTGGAGTGGTTCGACAGGCCTATTAAAGACCTTC. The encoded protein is CAWSGSTGLLKTF.

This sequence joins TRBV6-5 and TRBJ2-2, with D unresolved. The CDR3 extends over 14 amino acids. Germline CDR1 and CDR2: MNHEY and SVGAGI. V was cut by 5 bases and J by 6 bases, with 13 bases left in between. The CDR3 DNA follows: TGTGCCAGCAGTCTCGGGTCGGCGTCCGGGGAGCTGTTTTTT. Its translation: CASSLGSASGELFF.

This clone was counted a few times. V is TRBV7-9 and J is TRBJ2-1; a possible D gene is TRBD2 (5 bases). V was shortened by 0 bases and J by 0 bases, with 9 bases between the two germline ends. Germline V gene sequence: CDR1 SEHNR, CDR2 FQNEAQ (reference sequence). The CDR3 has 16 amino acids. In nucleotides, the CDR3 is TGTGCCAGCAGCTTAGCGCTGGGGAGCTCCTACAATGAGCAGTTCTTC. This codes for CASSLALGSSYNEQFF.

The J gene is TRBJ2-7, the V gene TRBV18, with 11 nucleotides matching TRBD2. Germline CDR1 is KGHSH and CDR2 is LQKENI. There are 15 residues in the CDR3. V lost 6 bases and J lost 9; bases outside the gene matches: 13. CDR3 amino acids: CASSPRTSGSEGQYF. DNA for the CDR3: TGTGCCAGCTCCCCCCGGACTAGCGGGTCTGAGGGGCAGTACTTC.

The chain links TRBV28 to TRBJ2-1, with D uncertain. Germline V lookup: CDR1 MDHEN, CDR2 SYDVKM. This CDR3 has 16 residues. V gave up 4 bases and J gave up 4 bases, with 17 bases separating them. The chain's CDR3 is CASSSPSPLRYNEQFF. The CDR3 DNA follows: TGTGCCAGCAGTTCTCCCAGCCCCTTGAGGTACAATGAGCAGTTCTTC.

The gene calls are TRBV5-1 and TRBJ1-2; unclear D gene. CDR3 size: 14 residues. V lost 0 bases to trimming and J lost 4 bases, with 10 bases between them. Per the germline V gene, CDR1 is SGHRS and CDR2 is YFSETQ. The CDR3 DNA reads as TGCGCCAGCAGCTTGGCCTACTTCCTCTATGGCTACACCTTC. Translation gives CASSLAYFLYGYTF.

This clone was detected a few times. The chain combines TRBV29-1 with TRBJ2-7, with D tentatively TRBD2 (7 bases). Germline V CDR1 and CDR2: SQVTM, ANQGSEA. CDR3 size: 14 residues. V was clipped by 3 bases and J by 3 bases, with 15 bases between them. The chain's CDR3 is CSVDVGGGHYEQYF. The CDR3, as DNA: TGCAGCGTTGATGTAGGCGGGGGCCACTACGAGCAGTACTTC.

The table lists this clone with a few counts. For the CDR3, the DNA is TGCGCCAGCAGCCTAGGGGGCAGGGGTCCCTACAATGAGCAGTTCTTC. Translation gives CASSLGGRGPYNEQFF. V usage is TRBV5-1 and J usage is TRBJ2-1; 7 bases fit TRBD1. The CDR3 is 16 amino acids. Unmatched junction bases numbered 9, after V lost 4 bases and J lost 2 bases. The germline CDR1 and CDR2 sequences are SGHRS and YFSETQ. The variable domain in full, with the rest retrieved from reference TRBV5-1 and TRBJ2-1, is KAGVTQTPRYLIKTRGQQVTLSCSPISGHRSVSWYQQTPGQGLQFLFEYFSETQRNKGNFPGRFSGRQFSNSRSEMNVSTLELGDSALYLCASSLGGRGPYNEQFFGPGTRLTVL.

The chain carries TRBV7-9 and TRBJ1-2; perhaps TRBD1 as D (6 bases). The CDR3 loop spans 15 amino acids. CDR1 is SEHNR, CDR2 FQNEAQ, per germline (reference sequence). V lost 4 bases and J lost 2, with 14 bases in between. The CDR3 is CASSYRAIPNYGYTF. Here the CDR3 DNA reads TGTGCCAGCAGCTACAGGGCTATCCCCAACTATGGCTACACCTTC.